This T cell receptor beta chain is drawn from a study of metastatic and nonmetastatic thyroid tumors. Study summary: Repertoires were compared across blood and tumor or nodule tissue from malignant and benign thyroid patients.

Not a single patient had been given any form of treatment at any point before undergoing thyroid surgery. TCRdb re-clonotyped the PCR reads via MiXCR. The sample carries some 28,000 clones, around 15% recorded once. V lost 1 base and J lost 8; bases outside the gene matches: 16. The germline CDR1 and CDR2 sequences are MNHEY and SVGEGT. The CDR3 has 19 amino acids. This clone has only a few counts. The receptor's source is a female donor with papillary thyroid cancer or a benign thyroid nodule (not recorded which). Some clones in this sample may be carry-over from other donors' samples. The chain is built from TRBV6-2 or TRBV6-3 and TRBJ2-1; 11 positions agree with TRBD2. What was sequenced was blood. The CDR3 is CASSYFKGGLAAGCDEQFF. CDR3 nucleotide sequence: TGTGCCAGCAGTTACTTCAAAGGGGGACTAGCGGCCGGTTGTGATGAGCAGTTCTTC.